The present T cell receptor (beta chain) was sequenced within a study of metastatic and nonmetastatic thyroid tumors. With respect to this clone: The antigen remains undetermined.

Every patient underwent thyroid surgery untreated. Germline V gene data show CDR1 as SGHAT and CDR2 as FQDESV (reference sequence). Trimming shortened V by 1 base and J by 0 bases, and 12 bases separated the two germline ends. The CDR3 spans 16 residues. Broader study findings: TCR beta diversity was reportedly significantly higher in malignant thyroid tumors than benign nodules, in blood and tumor.

Methods used by the authors: The study's classifier, a distant-metastasis tool for papillary thyroid cancer, was built using CDR3 differences across clinicopathological groups. TCRdb re-analyzed the PCR reads using MiXCR. The V and J calls here are based on TCRdb, not the publication. The sample lists approximately 84,000 clones, just under 15% occurring once. The sequencing input was blood. J is TRBJ1-2 and V is TRBV11-1; maybe TRBD1 (5 bases). The clonotype was recovered from a female donor with papillary thyroid cancer or a benign thyroid nodule (not recorded which). Some clones in this sample may be carry-over from other donors' samples. Written as DNA, the CDR3 is TGTGCCAGCAGCTTAGGTACGGGACGCACTAACTATGGCTACACCTTC. Translated, it gives CASSLGTGRTNYGYTF.